This entry is about one T cell receptor beta chain. With 4 bases removed from V and 2 bases from J, the gap between germline ends came to 11 bases. The CDR3 is made up of 14 amino acids. Germline CDR1 and CDR2: GTSNPN and SVGIG (reference sequence). Per the original data handling: The assay estimated nucleated cells by amplifying reference gene primers. The table came from immunoSEQ multiplex PCR; TCRdb's copy has only in-frame clones and leaves some out. That table supplies the V and J calls and clone size; D and trimming were determined from the DNA. Among around 190,000 clones listed, roughly 91% were seen once. The data derive from a study of blood T cell repertoires in COVID-19. Study summary: The United States, Italy and Spain provided the acute and convalescent COVID-19 samples. T cells, B-cell-depleted T cells, or PBMCs provided the cDNA or gDNA that served as material.

This rearrangement joins TRBV30 to TRBJ2-2, with D possibly matching TRBD1 (5 bases). Sample: peripheral blood. The source of this sequence is a human donor in a cohort sampled during active COVID-19. This CDR3 is CAWIPRVNTGELFF. Here the CDR3 DNA reads TGTGCCTGGATTCCCAGGGTCAACACCGGGGAGCTGTTTTTT.